A selection of T cell receptor beta chains follows, all from one sample in a study of T cells in Graves' hyperthyroidism and ophthalmopathy. TCRdb reanalysed the multiplex PCR reads using MiXCR and keeps one entry per CDR3 protein. The sample comprises some 210,000 distinct CDR3 sequences, approximately 17% of which are singletons, and around 50% rests with the top ten. The specimen was blood. The receptors were gathered from a man in his forties or fifties with Graves' hyperthyroidism. CDR3s leave out the opening cysteine and the closing phenylalanine or tryptophan. Fields, in order: V gene, J gene, CDR3 protein.

>TRBV15|TRBJ1-1
ATSREQGVETEAF
>TRBV5-1|TRBJ2-7
ASSSGLAGNEQY
>TRBV5-4|TRBJ2-5
ASSSAGGMKTQY
>TRBV6-4|TRBJ1-2
ASSEGTFQANYGYT
>TRBV6-1|TRBJ2-5
ASSVRLAGPIQETQY
>TRBV7-9|TRBJ2-1
ASSLDGGVTEQF
>TRBV11-3|TRBJ2-3
ASSLEGASGRGDTQY
>TRBV6-6|TRBJ2-5
ASSYSSSSGSRETQY
>TRBV25-1|TRBJ2-5
ASSRNFQETQY
>TRBV19|TRBJ2-5
ASKLVGGSETQY
>TRBV5-1|TRBJ2-5
ASSSGGGSETQY
>TRBV28|TRBJ2-6
ASSGLGANVLT
>TRBV30|TRBJ1-6
AWSVRQGGRSPLH
>TRBV12-3/TRBV12-4|TRBJ2-1
ASSPLGQGPNEQF
>TRBV18|TRBJ2-2
ASREGITGELF
>TRBV20-1|TRBJ1-1
SASRQPQTEAF
>TRBV30|TRBJ1-3
AWTDRSGAGNTIY
>TRBV28|TRBJ2-1
ASSLIKRVDEQF
>TRBV9|TRBJ2-7
ASSVGPGLLSYEQY
>TRBV7-2|TRBJ2-3
ASSLVPGGPDTQY
>TRBV29-1|TRBJ2-2
SVEDRATGSTGELF
>TRBV28|TRBJ2-1
ASSLYTGVISYDEQF